These 28 T cell receptor beta chains came from one sample sequenced in a study of cytomegalovirus exposure and HLA in healthy donors. The primer mix had 60 Vbeta and 13 Jbeta primers. Method: immunoSEQ multiplex PCR; TCRdb's copy keeps in-frame clones and lacks some. The profile covers over 55,000 clones, with 75% to 85% appearing a single time and around 6% taken by the ten largest. Source material: PBMCs. The receptors come from a male donor in good health and CMV-seronegative.

The chain is built from TRBV2 and TRBJ1-1, with D hard to call. The CDR3 length is 14 residues. Looked up from germline, CDR1 is SNHLY and CDR2 is FYNNEI. V was shortened by 7 bases and J by 4 bases, with 16 bases between the two germline ends. CDR3 bases: TGTGCCAGCACTCCGGGAAGATGGTCCACTGAAGCTTTCTTT. It encodes CASTPGRWSTEAFF.

The chain links TRBV6-6 to TRBJ1-5; D is ambiguous. The CDR3 loop spans 13 amino acids. CDR1 is MNHNY and CDR2 is SVGAGI in the germline V gene (reference sequence). The V end was cut by 2 bases, the J end by 5 bases, with 7 bases between. Here the CDR3 DNA reads TGTGCCAGCAGTTACGGGAGGGATCAGCCCCAGCATTTT. This sequence encodes CASSYGRDQPQHF.

The V and J genes are TRBV7-8 and TRBJ1-5; maybe TRBD1 (5 bases). V lost 2 bases, J lost 0 bases, and 8 bases lay in between. There are 15 residues in the CDR3. In germline, CDR1 is SGHVS, CDR2 FQNEAQ. The CDR3 coding sequence is TGTGCCAGCAGCTTATACGGACATAGCAATCAGCCCCAGCATTTT. Its protein product is CASSLYGHSNQPQHF.

The J gene is TRBJ2-7, the V gene TRBV5-1; TRBD1 agrees at 9 bases. This CDR3 is built from 16 residues. Germline values: CDR1 SGHRS, CDR2 YFSETQ. The ends lost 4 bases at V and 2 bases at J; junction bases unmatched: 10. The CDR3 bases are TGCGCCAGCAGCAGAGGAACCGGGACAGGGCCCTACGAGCAGTACTTC. This codes for CASSRGTGTGPYEQYF.

The chain links TRBV6-1 to TRBJ1-4, with 7 bases that match TRBD1. CDR1 and CDR2 (germline): MNHNS, SASEGT. Trimming cost V 8 bases and J 3 bases; bases outside gene matches: 3. The CDR3 is 13 residues long. This CDR3 is CASGTDPNEKLFF. CDR3 bases: TGTGCCAGCGGGACAGACCCTAATGAAAAACTGTTTTTT.

The rearrangement links TRBV6-5 to TRBJ1-2; D might be TRBD1 (6 bases). CDR3 length: 13 residues. The V end was cut by 7 bases, the J end by 6 bases, with 15 bases between. Germline V gene lookup returns CDR1 MNHEY and CDR2 SVGAGI. CDR3: CASTTGNPHGYTF. In DNA, the CDR3 is TGTGCCAGCACCACAGGGAATCCCCATGGCTACACCTTC.

This clone was seen once. The genes are TRBV19 and TRBJ1-1; D is ambiguous. Looked up from germline, CDR1 is LNHDA and CDR2 is SQIVND (reference sequence). Deletions cut 4 bases from V and 1 base from J, with 10 bases between. CDR3 length: 14 amino acids. The CDR3 sequence is CASSKVGGNTEAFF. CDR3 bases: TGTGCCAGTAGTAAGGTGGGAGGGAACACTGAAGCTTTCTTT.

The V and J genes are TRBV2 and TRBJ2-2; no firm D call. The CDR3 totals 15 residues. Trimming took off 3 bases at V and 2 bases at J, with 10 bases between the two ends. Germline V CDR1 and CDR2: SNHLY, FYNNEI. As DNA, the CDR3 is TGTGCCAGCAGTGAGATACAGAGCAACACCGGGGAGCTGTTTTTT. It codes for CASSEIQSNTGELFF.

The V gene is TRBV7-2, the J gene TRBJ1-2; 7 bases align to TRBD1. The CDR3 is made up of 13 amino acids. Germline lookup yields CDR1 SGHTA and CDR2 FQGNSA. V was clipped by 5 bases and J by 4 bases; unmatched bases: 4. The CDR3 nucleotides read TGTGCCAGCAGCCGACAGGGAATCTATGGCTACACCTTC. The encoded protein is CASSRQGIYGYTF.

The genes are TRBV18 and TRBJ2-5; TRBD2 is a possible D gene (5 bases). Trimming stripped 6 bases from V and 4 bases from J, with 15 bases between. The germline CDR1 and CDR2 sequences are KGHSH and LQKENI. CDR3 length: 14 amino acids. CDR3 sequence reads: CASSPAGGGETQYF. DNA for the CDR3: TGTGCCAGCTCCCCGGCCGGAGGAGGAGAGACCCAGTACTTC.

The chain has TRBV18 and TRBJ1-5; the match to TRBD1 covers 9 bases. This CDR3 region has 14 residues. CDR1 KGHSH and CDR2 LQKENI come from the germline V gene. The V gene end was trimmed by 3 bases and the J gene end by 7 bases; junction bases not matched to a gene: 4. The CDR3 DNA reads TGTGCCAGCTCACCGGACAGGGGCGGGCAGCCCCAGCATTTT. As protein: CASSPDRGGQPQHF.

This clone was counted only a few times. The chain joins TRBV5-4 to TRBJ1-6; TRBD1 agrees at 7 bases. The V segment lost 4 bases and the J segment 6 bases; nucleotides outside the gene matches: 7. The CDR3 spans 15 residues. The germline CDR1 and CDR2 sequences are SGHNT and YYREEE (reference sequence). This chain's CDR3 is CASSLRDSFNSPLHF. Written as DNA, the CDR3 is TGTGCCAGCAGCCTTAGGGACAGTTTTAATTCACCCCTCCACTTT.

The gene calls are TRBV7-3 and TRBJ1-5, with D possibly TRBD1 on 6 matching bases. The germline gives CDR1 SGHTA, CDR2 FQGTGA. V was shortened by 5 bases and J by 4 bases, with 9 bases between the two germline ends. This CDR3 comprises 13 residues. The CDR3 DNA sequence: TGTGCCAGCAGCGTTCAGGGGAATCAGCCCCAGCATTTT. As protein: CASSVQGNQPQHF.

The chain employs TRBV30 and TRBJ2-4, with 12 bases lining up with TRBD2. CDR3 length: 17 amino acids. Germline CDR1 reads GTSNPN; CDR2 reads SVGIG (reference sequence). The V segment lost 1 base and the J segment 6 bases; nucleotides outside the gene matches: 10. The CDR3, as DNA: TGTGCCTGGAGTGAACGACTAGCGGGGGCAGCGGGAAACATTCAGTACTTC. This sequence encodes CAWSERLAGAAGNIQYF.

In the case of this clone: At one end, the junction sequence differs from germline, possibly due to a read error. V and J are TRBV2 and TRBJ2-7, with 7 bases that match TRBD1. Per germline, CDR1 SNHLY and CDR2 FYNNEI. The CDR3 is 10 residues long. This CDR3 reads CASTQGTVDF. CDR3 bases: TGTGCCAGCACCCAGGGGACAGTCGACTTC.

Regarding this clone: At one boundary the junction diverges from the germline segment, which might be a read error. This same CDR3 is encoded by further DNA sequences in the sample. The genes are TRBV19 and TRBJ1-5; D is undetermined. Germline V lookup: CDR1 LNHDA, CDR2 SQIVND (reference sequence). The CDR3 is 15 residues long. CDR3 region: CASSRGPDLDQPQHF. Here the CDR3 DNA reads TGCGCCAGTAGTAGAGGCCCTGACCTTGATCAGCCCCAGCATTTT.

Only a few counts were recorded for this clone. The rearrangement uses TRBV25-1 and TRBJ1-2; D perhaps matches TRBD1 (6 bases). Trimming shortened V by 3 bases and J by 4 bases, and 12 bases separated the two germline ends. The germline gives CDR1 MGHDK, CDR2 SYGVNS. CDR3 length: 14 residues. As DNA, the CDR3 is TGTGCCAGCAGTGAGCTGCAGGGGCTCTATGGCTACACCTTC. Encoded protein: CASSELQGLYGYTF.

The V call is TRBV6-5, the J call TRBJ1-6; the match to TRBD1 covers 7 bases. The germline CDR1 and CDR2 sequences are MNHEY and SVGAGI. The CDR3 spans 14 residues. Unmatched junction bases numbered 4, after V lost 4 bases and J lost 7 bases. CDR3 residues: CASSFRGRNSPLHF. CDR3 nucleotide sequence: TGTGCCAGCAGTTTCAGGGGGAGGAATTCACCCCTCCACTTT.

This clone was counted a single time. The V call is TRBV18, the J call TRBJ1-4; D perhaps matches TRBD1 (6 bases). The V end was cut by 3 bases, the J end by 5 bases, with 13 bases between. CDR3 length: 15 residues. CDR1 and CDR2 from the germline V gene are KGHSH and LQKENI. The CDR3 protein is CASSPRQDQNEKLFF. For the CDR3, the DNA is TGTGCCAGCTCACCCCGACAGGACCAAAATGAAAAACTGTTTTTT.

In its sample, this clone was seen a few times. The chain employs TRBV19 and TRBJ2-5; TRBD2 matches at 12 bases. Losses at the gene ends were 5 bases for V and 1 base for J; bases not matched to a gene: 2. This CDR3 region has 15 residues. The germline V gene has CDR1 LNHDA and CDR2 SQIVND (reference sequence). CDR3 sequence: CASSPTSGGQETQYF. Written as DNA, the CDR3 is TGTGCCAGTAGTCCGACTAGCGGGGGCCAAGAGACCCAGTACTTC.

This clone occurred once. V and J are TRBV19 and TRBJ2-5; a weak D match, TRBD1 (6 bases). Trimming pared 8 bases from V and 5 bases from J, leaving 12 bases between. This CDR3 region has 12 residues. CDR1 LNHDA and CDR2 SQIVND come from the germline V gene (reference sequence). The CDR3 sequence is CASQGRHETQYF. The DNA for the CDR3 is TGTGCCAGTCAGGGGCGGCATGAGACCCAGTACTTC.

This clone was seen more than once but under ten times. The chain uses TRBV6-5 and TRBJ2-2; 7 nucleotides align to TRBD1. Germline lookup yields CDR1 MNHEY and CDR2 SVGAGI. The CDR3 is made up of 14 amino acids. Trimming removed 5 bases from V and 3 bases from J; junction bases left unmatched: 3. CDR3 residues: CASSPGTDTGELFF. For the CDR3, the DNA is TGTGCCAGCAGTCCTGGGACAGACACCGGGGAGCTGTTTTTT.

The genes are TRBV5-1 and TRBJ1-5; the D gene is possibly TRBD1 (5 bases). V was cut by 5 bases and J by 1 base, with 13 bases left in between. Germline values: CDR1 SGHRS, CDR2 YFSETQ. There are 15 residues in the CDR3. In DNA, the CDR3 is TGCGCCAGCAGGCCAGGGATCTCCAGCAATCAGCCCCAGCATTTT. It codes for CASRPGISSNQPQHF.

The chain carries TRBV18 and TRBJ1-5; D ambiguous. The V gene lost 3 bases and the J gene lost 2 bases, with 5 bases spanning the gap. This CDR3 comprises 13 residues. Per the germline V gene, CDR1 is KGHSH and CDR2 is LQKENI. CDR3 loop: CASSPGRNQPQHF. CDR3 DNA: TGTGCCAGCTCACCCGGTCGCAATCAGCCCCAGCATTTT.

The rearrangement joins TRBV5-4 to TRBJ1-6; tentatively, D is TRBD1 (5 bases). The V end lost 2 bases, the J end lost 9 bases, and 18 bases lay between the germline ends. This CDR3 contains 16 residues. The germline gives CDR1 SGHNT, CDR2 YYREEE (reference sequence). The CDR3 region is CASSFPGLAGGSPLHF. The CDR3 DNA is TGTGCCAGCAGCTTCCCGGGGCTCGCGGGGGGTTCACCCCTCCACTTT.

The rearrangement uses TRBV7-2 and TRBJ1-6, with a tentative D call TRBD1 (5 bases). The CDR3 runs to 13 residues. Trimming shortened V by 3 bases and J by 9 bases, and 9 bases separated the two germline ends. CDR1 is SGHTA, CDR2 FQGNSA, per germline. The CDR3: CASSLGGGSPLHF. CDR3 bases: TGTGCCAGCAGCTTGGGGGGAGGTTCACCCCTCCACTTT.

This clone has only one observation. J is TRBJ2-3 and V is TRBV19, with D possibly matching TRBD2 (6 bases). In germline, CDR1 is LNHDA, CDR2 SQIVND (reference sequence). The length of the CDR3 is 14 residues. V was pared by 6 bases and J by 2 bases, with 12 bases between. The CDR3 spells CASSDGGATDTQYF. CDR3 DNA: TGTGCCAGTAGCGACGGGGGAGCCACAGATACGCAGTATTTT.

This clone has just one count. The chain employs TRBV14 and TRBJ2-2, with TRBD2 as a possible D gene (7 bases). Germline V gene data show CDR1 as SGHDN and CDR2 as FVKESK. Trimming left V 4 bases short and J 4 bases short, with 13 bases between. This CDR3 has 15 residues. Here the CDR3 reads CASSRQGRGTGELFF. DNA of the CDR3: TGTGCCAGCAGCCGTCAGGGGAGGGGCACCGGGGAGCTGTTTTTT. Using reference TRBV14 and TRBJ2-2 for the parts outside the CDR3, the full variable domain is EAGVTQFPSHSVIEKGQTVTLRCDPISGHDNLYWYRRVMGKEIKFLLHFVKESKQDESGMPNNRFLAERTGGTYSTLKVQPAELEDSGVYFCASSRQGRGTGELFFGEGSRLTVL.